This T cell receptor beta chain is drawn from a study of cytomegalovirus exposure and HLA in healthy donors. The study, taken as a whole, reports: The study dropped some indistinguishable V segments, TRBV6-2 and TRBV6-3 among them. Earlier analysis yielded a pattern in which most TCR beta V segments were productive about 90% or about 30% of the time. According to the study, 160 or so TCR beta chains were cytomegalovirus-associated. With later analysis, a missense DCLRE1C variant became linked to TCR beta V- and J-gene trimming.

Both 60 Vbeta primers and 13 Jbeta primers went into the PCR. The repertoire was sequenced with immunoSEQ multiplex PCR; TCRdb's copy has only in-frame clones and lacks some. The sample lists fewer than 150,000 clones, about four fifths occurring once. From germline, CDR1 is ENHRY and CDR2 SYGVKD. This CDR3 spans 13 amino acids. V shed 7 bases and J shed 3 bases, with 10 bases lying between them. To note about this clone: Its antigen is undetermined.

The receptor's source is a man aged 30 to 45 in good health and CMV-seronegative. This chain connects TRBV10-3 to TRBJ1-5, with TRBD1 as a possible D gene (6 bases). The sequenced sample consisted of PBMCs. The CDR3 sequence is CAITRDNNQPQHF. The CDR3 nucleotides read TGTGCCATCACCCGGGACAACAATCAGCCCCAGCATTTT.